What follows are 30 T cell receptor beta chains derived from one specimen sequenced in a study of OX40 agonist ivuxolimab in advanced cancers. The protocol was immunoSEQ multiplex PCR, while the TCRdb copy is restricted to in-frame clones and leaves out a portion. The table has 90,000 or so clones, 91% seen once; the top ten hold 8.4%. The starting material was CD4+ or CD8+ T cells sorted from blood, obtained in a trial of the OX40 agonist ivuxolimab. The receptors were sampled from an adult with an advanced solid tumor such as melanoma, head and neck, liver or kidney cancer.

The V call is TRBV6-5, the J call TRBJ1-1, with a weak D call TRBD1 (5 bases). The germline V and J ends were trimmed by 2 bases and 7 bases, with 14 bases remaining between them. There are 14 residues in the CDR3. Germline lookup yields CDR1 MNHEY and CDR2 SVGAGI. The DNA for the CDR3 is TGTGCCAGCAGTTACGACTGGTCGAGGGGTGAAGCTTTCTTT. It yields the protein CASSYDWSRGEAFF.

The V gene is TRBV4-3, the J gene TRBJ1-2, with D uncertain. The CDR3 runs 13 residues. CDR1 LGHNA and CDR2 YSLEER come from the germline V gene. The V gene lost 1 base and the J gene lost 2 bases, with 5 bases spanning the gap. This CDR3 is CASSQGQNYGYTF. DNA of the CDR3: TGCGCCAGCAGCCAAGGGCAGAACTATGGCTACACCTTC.

The chain joins TRBV5-4 to TRBJ1-1; 7 bases fit TRBD1. The CDR3 extends over 14 amino acids. Germline CDR1 and CDR2: SGHNT and YYREEE (reference sequence). After removal of 3 bases from V and 2 bases from J, the junction contained 4 bases not matched to a gene. The CDR3 loop is CASSSGQYNTEAFF. CDR3 in DNA: TGTGCCAGCAGCTCGGGACAGTACAACACTGAAGCTTTCTTT.

CDR3 bases: TGTGCCAGCAGTTTACATCCTTCGGCCGACTACATCCAAGAGACCCAGTACTTC. Protein product: CASSLHPSADYIQETQYF. The gene calls are TRBV27 and TRBJ2-5; possibly TRBD2 for D (5 bases). Per the germline V gene, CDR1 is MNHEY and CDR2 is SMNVEV (reference sequence). The CDR3 loop spans 18 amino acids. Trimming took off 2 bases at V and 1 base at J, with 20 bases between the two ends.

The V and J genes are TRBV6-1 and TRBJ1-1, with 8 nucleotides matching TRBD1. There are 14 residues in the CDR3. In germline, CDR1 is MNHNS, CDR2 SASEGT. J lost 6 bases, V lost 6 bases, and 9 bases had no gene match. In DNA, the CDR3 is TGTGCCAGCAGCCAACGGGACAGGACGCCTGAAGCTTTCTTT. This translates into CASSQRDRTPEAFF.

This rearrangement joins TRBV27 to TRBJ2-1; the match to TRBD2 covers 9 bases. V trimming: 6 bases; J trimming: 5 bases; junction bases outside the gene matches: 5. Germline V lookup: CDR1 MNHEY, CDR2 SMNVEV (reference sequence). CDR3 size: 14 residues. The CDR3 DNA reads as TGTGCCAGCAGGCCGCTAGCGGGAAACAATGAGCAGTTCTTC. Its protein is CASRPLAGNNEQFF.

V is TRBV4-3 and J is TRBJ1-6; no reliable D call. Between the trimmed V and J ends, which lost 4 bases and 6 bases, there was a span of 13 bases. The germline V gene encodes CDR1 LGHNA and CDR2 YSLEER. The CDR3 totals 15 residues. The CDR3 sequence: CASSPYGSGNSPLHF. The DNA for the CDR3 is TGCGCCAGCAGCCCGTACGGGTCCGGTAATTCACCCCTCCACTTT.

The chain combines TRBV6-5 with TRBJ1-1, with D perhaps matching TRBD1 (6 bases). Trimming shortened V by 7 bases and J by 3 bases, and 18 bases separated the two germline ends. The CDR3 spans 15 residues. Germline V gene lookup returns CDR1 MNHEY and CDR2 SVGAGI. This chain's CDR3 is CASTLNGGADTEAFF. CDR3 DNA sequence: TGTGCCAGCACCTTAAACGGGGGCGCCGACACTGAAGCTTTCTTT.

The chain carries TRBV6-5 and TRBJ1-1; D gene uncertain. The CDR3 is made up of 15 amino acids. Germline V gives CDR1 MNHEY, CDR2 SVGAGI. V lost 5 bases and J lost 3, with 16 bases in between. CDR3 sequence: CASSTDQESDTEAFF. The CDR3 DNA is TGTGCCAGCAGTACCGATCAGGAAAGTGACACTGAAGCTTTCTTT.

This chain uses TRBV9 with TRBJ1-4; TRBD1 is a possible D gene (5 bases). Germline V lookup: CDR1 SGDLS, CDR2 YYNGEE. Trimming shortened V by 7 bases and J by 12 bases, and 16 bases separated the two germline ends. The CDR3 is 12 residues long. CDR3 nucleotides: TGTGCCAGCCGCGCCCCGGGGGGAGAACTGTTTTTT. It yields the protein CASRAPGGELFF.

This sequence joins TRBV7-9 and TRBJ2-7, with a possible D match to TRBD1 (5 bases). The germline gives CDR1 SEHNR, CDR2 FQNEAQ (reference sequence). The CDR3 extends over 14 amino acids. V dropped 5 bases and J dropped 6 bases, with 17 bases sitting between them. The CDR3 sequence is CASSPRHWQGEQYF. The CDR3 DNA follows: TGTGCCAGCAGCCCGAGACACTGGCAGGGCGAGCAGTACTTC.

This sequence joins TRBV28 and TRBJ1-3; D uncertain. Between the trimmed V and J ends, which lost 11 bases and 0 bases, there was a span of 14 bases. Germline CDR1 reads MDHEN; CDR2 reads SYDVKM. This CDR3 is built from 14 residues. The CDR3 spells CASREEASGNTIYF. Written as DNA, the CDR3 is TGTGCCTCTCGTGAGGAAGCCTCTGGAAACACCATATATTTT.

The genes are TRBV11-3 and TRBJ1-2; D gene uncertain. Germline loops: CDR1 SGHNT, CDR2 YENEEA. The CDR3 runs to 12 residues. Trimming stripped 5 bases from V and 5 bases from J, with 9 bases between. The CDR3 spells CASSPLRYGYTF. CDR3 coding DNA: TGTGCCAGCAGCCCTCTCAGATATGGCTACACCTTC. Together with reference TRBV11-3 and TRBJ1-2, the CDR3 gives the full variable domain: EAGVVQSPRYKIIEKKQPVAFWCNPISGHNTLYWYLQNLGQGPELLIRYENEEAVDDSQLPKDRFSAERLKGVDSTLKIQPAELGDSAVYLCASSPLRYGYTFGSGTRLTVV.

The chain links TRBV30 to TRBJ1-1; D not certain. This CDR3 has 13 residues. Germline values: CDR1 GTSNPN, CDR2 SVGIG (reference sequence). Trimming took 3 bases from V and 1 from J, leaving 9 bases between them. The CDR3 is CAWSIEGNTEAFF. The CDR3 coding sequence is TGTGCCTGGAGCATCGAGGGGAACACTGAAGCTTTCTTT.

V usage is TRBV7-3 and J usage is TRBJ2-2, with a weak D call TRBD2 (6 bases). V lost 6 bases, J lost 5 bases, and 13 bases lay in between. Germline V lookup: CDR1 SGHTA, CDR2 FQGTGA. The CDR3 covers 14 residues. The CDR3 nucleotides are TGTGCCAGCAGTTTCTATGGAGGGACCGGGGAGCTGTTTTTT. Protein product: CASSFYGGTGELFF.

This chain links TRBV19 with TRBJ1-1; no firm D call. The CDR3 has 12 amino acids. Germline V gene data show CDR1 as LNHDA and CDR2 as SQIVND (reference sequence). V lost 3 bases and J lost 0, with 2 bases in between. The CDR3 DNA is TGTGCCAGTAGTATTCTGAACACTGAAGCTTTCTTT. The encoded protein is CASSILNTEAFF. The whole variable domain, filled in from reference TRBV19 and TRBJ1-1, reads DGGITQSPKYLFRKEGQNVTLSCEQNLNHDAMYWYRQDPGQGLRLIYYSQIVNDFQKGDIAEGYSVSREKKESFPLTVTSAQKNPTAFYLCASSILNTEAFFGQGTRLTVV.

The V gene is TRBV29-1, the J gene TRBJ1-2; D is unresolved. With 3 bases removed from V and 7 bases from J, the gap between germline ends came to 6 bases. The CDR3 totals 10 residues. Germline values: CDR1 SQVTM, CDR2 ANQGSEA. The CDR3 sequence: CSVEGGGYTF. The CDR3 nucleotides read TGCAGCGTTGAGGGCGGTGGCTACACCTTC.

V usage is TRBV5-1 and J usage is TRBJ1-5, with D unresolved. CDR1 and CDR2 from the germline V gene are SGHRS and YFSETQ. The CDR3 sequence is 16 residues long. V was cut by 0 bases and J by 0 bases, with 10 bases left in between. This CDR3 reads CASSLAGPYSNQPQHF. As DNA, the CDR3 is TGCGCCAGCAGCTTGGCCGGTCCGTATAGCAATCAGCCCCAGCATTTT.

The DNA of the CDR3 is TGTGCCAGCAGCGAGGGGACTAGCGGGTGGGGGAATGAGCAGTTCTTC. The encoded protein is CASSEGTSGWGNEQFF. V and J are TRBV9 and TRBJ2-1, with 12 nucleotides matching TRBD2. CDR3 size: 16 residues. Germline V lookup: CDR1 SGDLS, CDR2 YYNGEE. V lost 3 bases and J lost 7; bases outside the gene matches: 8.

CDR3 sequence: CATSSTRNTEAFF. In DNA form, the CDR3 reads TGTGCCACCAGCTCAACCCGGAACACTGAAGCTTTCTTT. The J gene is TRBJ1-1, the V gene TRBV15; D is ambiguous. Germline CDR1 is LNHNV and CDR2 is YYDKDF (reference sequence). Trimming stripped 5 bases from V and 1 base from J, with 8 bases between. The CDR3 is made up of 13 amino acids. Full variable domain (missing parts from reference TRBV15 and TRBJ1-1): DAMVIQNPRYQVTQFGKPVTLSCSQTLNHNVMYWYQQKSSQAPKLLFHYYDKDFNNEADTPDNFQSRRPNTSFCFLDIRSPGLGDTAMYLCATSSTRNTEAFFGQGTRLTVV.

The rearrangement uses TRBV11-2 and TRBJ2-7; 7 nucleotides agree with TRBD2. Germline CDR1 and CDR2: SGHAT and FQNNGV. The CDR3 is 13 amino acids. With 5 bases clipped from V and 7 bases from J, the junction kept 8 bases outside the gene matches. The CDR3 bases are TGTGCCAGCAGCCCTGTAGCGGGCGGGGAGCAGTACGTC. This translates into CASSPVAGGEQYV.

CDR3 amino acids: CATKEEGGTEAFF. For the CDR3, the DNA is TGTGCCACCAAAGAGGAGGGTGGCACTGAAGCTTTCTTT. V usage is TRBV15 and J usage is TRBJ1-1; D not certain. The V gene's germline CDR1 is LNHNV and CDR2 YYDKDF (reference sequence). Trimming cost V 7 bases and J 4 bases, with 13 bases left between them. The CDR3 consists of 13 residues.

This sequence joins TRBV5-4 and TRBJ1-1; TRBD1 is a possible D gene (5 bases). Per the germline V gene, CDR1 is SGHNT and CDR2 is YYREEE (reference sequence). The CDR3 runs to 11 residues. V was clipped by 3 bases and J by 11 bases, with 11 bases between them. CDR3 residues: CASSSGGVAFF. The CDR3 DNA reads as TGTGCCAGCAGCTCGGGGGGGGTTGCTTTCTTT. Based on the CDR3 plus reference TRBV5-4 and TRBJ1-1, the full variable domain is ETGVTQSPTHLIKTRGQQVTLRCSSQSGHNTVSWYQQALGQGPQFIFQYYREEENGRGNFPPRFSGLQFPNYSSELNVNALELDDSALYLCASSSGGVAFFGQGTRLTVV.

V and J are TRBV29-1 and TRBJ2-3; D remains ambiguous. The V gene lost 6 bases and the J gene lost 2 bases, with 12 bases spanning the gap. CDR1 is SQVTM and CDR2 is ANQGSEA in the germline V gene. The CDR3 runs 13 residues. CDR3 DNA: TGCAGCGTGATCCAAGATTACACAGATACGCAGTATTTT. Protein product: CSVIQDYTDTQYF.

The V gene is TRBV27, the J gene TRBJ2-3; D is unclear. Trimming stripped 9 bases from V and 0 bases from J, with 13 bases between. Germline values: CDR1 MNHEY, CDR2 SMNVEV (reference sequence). The CDR3 is made up of 14 amino acids. CDR3 nucleotides: TGTGCCAGTTCCGACCGCTCTAGCACAGATACGCAGTATTTT. Its translation is CASSDRSSTDTQYF.

The chain links TRBV29-1 to TRBJ2-1, with TRBD2 matching over 8 bases. This CDR3 is built from 18 residues. CDR1 is SQVTM, CDR2 ANQGSEA, per germline. J was trimmed by 5 bases and V by 0 bases; bases with no gene match: 15. DNA for the CDR3: TGCAGCGTTGAAGATCTGGCCAGCGGGAGCTTACGGGACAATGAGCAGTTCTTC. This translates into CSVEDLASGSLRDNEQFF.

The V and J genes are TRBV13 and TRBJ2-1; tentatively, D is TRBD2 (5 bases). The germline gives CDR1 PRHDT, CDR2 FYEKMQ (reference sequence). The CDR3 runs to 16 residues. The germline V and J ends were trimmed by 5 bases and 4 bases, with 18 bases remaining between them. The CDR3 loop is CASSPPRGSSYNEQFF. Written as DNA, the CDR3 is TGTGCCAGCAGCCCCCCGCGAGGGAGCTCTTACAATGAGCAGTTCTTC.

On this clone itself: Different DNA sequences within this sample yield the same CDR3. V gene TRBV6-5 combines with J gene TRBJ1-1; D is uncertain. The CDR3 spans 11 residues. Trimming removed 2 bases at V and 8 bases at J, with 6 bases between. Per the germline V gene, CDR1 is MNHEY and CDR2 is SVGAGI. The CDR3 coding sequence is TGTGCCAGCAGTTACGGGAGGGAAGCTTTCTTT. Its translation: CASSYGREAFF.

The V call is TRBV6-5, the J call TRBJ2-1; D perhaps matches TRBD2 (5 bases). This CDR3 comprises 14 residues. Between the trimmed V and J ends, which lost 6 bases and 4 bases, there was a span of 13 bases. The germline gives CDR1 MNHEY, CDR2 SVGAGI. The CDR3 bases are TGTGCCAGCAGCGGACTGGCCGGTTACAATGAGCAGTTCTTC. This sequence encodes CASSGLAGYNEQFF.

A few counts support this clone. The chain combines TRBV30 with TRBJ1-1; no firm D call. Between the trimmed V and J ends, which lost 0 bases and 2 bases, there was a span of 7 bases. CDR3 length: 13 amino acids. Germline V lookup: CDR1 GTSNPN, CDR2 SVGIG (reference sequence). CDR3 DNA: TGTGCCTGGAGTGTGGGGATTAACACTGAAGCTTTCTTT. It encodes CAWSVGINTEAFF.